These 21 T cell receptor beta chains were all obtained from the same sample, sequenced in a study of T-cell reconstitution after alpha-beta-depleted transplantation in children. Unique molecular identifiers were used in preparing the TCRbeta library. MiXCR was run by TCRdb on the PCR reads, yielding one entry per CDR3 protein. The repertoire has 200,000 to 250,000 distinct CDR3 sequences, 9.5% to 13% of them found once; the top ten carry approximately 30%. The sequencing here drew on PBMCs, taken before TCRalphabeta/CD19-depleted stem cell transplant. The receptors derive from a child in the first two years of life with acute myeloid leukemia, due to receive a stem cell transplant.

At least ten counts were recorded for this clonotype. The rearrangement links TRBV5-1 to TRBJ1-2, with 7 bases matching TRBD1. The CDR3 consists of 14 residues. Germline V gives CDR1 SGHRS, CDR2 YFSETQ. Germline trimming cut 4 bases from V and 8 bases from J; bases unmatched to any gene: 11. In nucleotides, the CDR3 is TGCGCCAGCAGCGGACAGGATTTACTGTCGGGCTACACCTTC. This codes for CASSGQDLLSGYTF.

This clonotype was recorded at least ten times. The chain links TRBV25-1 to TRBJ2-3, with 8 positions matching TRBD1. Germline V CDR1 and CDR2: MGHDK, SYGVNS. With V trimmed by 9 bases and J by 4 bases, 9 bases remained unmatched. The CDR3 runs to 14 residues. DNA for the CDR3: TGTGCCAGAAGTCCGGGACAGGCCCCAGATACGCAGTATTTT. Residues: CARSPGQAPDTQYF.

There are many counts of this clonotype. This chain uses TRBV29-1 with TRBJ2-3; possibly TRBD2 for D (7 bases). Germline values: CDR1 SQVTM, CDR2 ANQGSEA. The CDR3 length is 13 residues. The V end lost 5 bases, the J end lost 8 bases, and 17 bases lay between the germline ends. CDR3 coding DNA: TGCAGCGTTTGGGCGGGGGCCCCCGGTACGCAGTATTTT. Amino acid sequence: CSVWAGAPGTQYF.

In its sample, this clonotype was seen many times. CDR3 DNA: TGTGCCAGCAGTAAGGGACTAGCGGACGTTTGGGGCAATGAGCAGTTCTTC. Protein sequence: CASSKGLADVWGNEQFF. The chain is built from TRBV6-1 and TRBJ2-1, with TRBD2 identical over 11 bases. The germline gives CDR1 MNHNS, CDR2 SASEGT. V dropped 5 bases and J dropped 6; count of bases not matched to a gene: 12. CDR3 size: 17 residues.

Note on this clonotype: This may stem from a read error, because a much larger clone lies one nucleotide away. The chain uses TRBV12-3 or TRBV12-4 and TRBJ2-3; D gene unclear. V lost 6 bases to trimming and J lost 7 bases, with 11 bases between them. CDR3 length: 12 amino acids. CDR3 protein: CASRYVRNTQYF. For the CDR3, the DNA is TGTGCCAGCAGATACGTCAGGAATACGCAGTATTTT.

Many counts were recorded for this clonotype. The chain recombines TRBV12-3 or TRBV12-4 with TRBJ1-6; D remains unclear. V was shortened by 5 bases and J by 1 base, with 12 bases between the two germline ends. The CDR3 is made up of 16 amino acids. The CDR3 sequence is CASSEGLVSYNSPLHF. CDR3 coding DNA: TGTGCCAGCAGTGAGGGCTTAGTATCCTATAATTCACCCCTCCACTTT.

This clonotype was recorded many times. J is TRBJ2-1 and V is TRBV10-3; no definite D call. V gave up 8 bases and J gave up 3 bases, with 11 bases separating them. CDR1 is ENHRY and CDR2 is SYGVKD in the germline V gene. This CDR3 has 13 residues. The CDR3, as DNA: TGTGCCATCGGCTCGGGTGGCTACAATGAGCAGTTCTTC. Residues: CAIGSGGYNEQFF.

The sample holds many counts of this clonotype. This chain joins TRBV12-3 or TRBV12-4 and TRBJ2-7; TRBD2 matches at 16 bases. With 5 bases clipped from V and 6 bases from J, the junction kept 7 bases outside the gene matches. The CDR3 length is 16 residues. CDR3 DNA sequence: TGTGCCAGCAGTATCCTGGGACTAGCGGGAGGGGGCGAGCAGTACTTC. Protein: CASSILGLAGGGEQYF.

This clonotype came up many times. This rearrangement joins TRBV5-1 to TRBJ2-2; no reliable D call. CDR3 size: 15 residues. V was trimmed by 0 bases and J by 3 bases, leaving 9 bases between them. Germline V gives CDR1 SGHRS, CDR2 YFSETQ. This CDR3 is CASSLGRWDTGELFF. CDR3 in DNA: TGCGCCAGCAGCTTGGGCCGTTGGGACACCGGGGAGCTGTTTTTT.

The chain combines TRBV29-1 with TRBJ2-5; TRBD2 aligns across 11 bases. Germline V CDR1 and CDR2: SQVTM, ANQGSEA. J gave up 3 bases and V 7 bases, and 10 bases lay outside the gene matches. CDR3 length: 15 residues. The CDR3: CSGSGTSGSKETQYF. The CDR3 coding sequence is TGCAGCGGCTCCGGGACTAGCGGATCCAAAGAGACCCAGTACTTC.

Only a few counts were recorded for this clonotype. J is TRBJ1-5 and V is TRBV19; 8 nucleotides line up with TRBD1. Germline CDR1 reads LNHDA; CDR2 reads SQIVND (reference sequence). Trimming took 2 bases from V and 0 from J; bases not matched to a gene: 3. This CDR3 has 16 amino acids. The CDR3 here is CASSIQGAYSNQPQHF. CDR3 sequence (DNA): TGTGCCAGTAGTATACAGGGGGCGTATAGCAATCAGCCCCAGCATTTT.

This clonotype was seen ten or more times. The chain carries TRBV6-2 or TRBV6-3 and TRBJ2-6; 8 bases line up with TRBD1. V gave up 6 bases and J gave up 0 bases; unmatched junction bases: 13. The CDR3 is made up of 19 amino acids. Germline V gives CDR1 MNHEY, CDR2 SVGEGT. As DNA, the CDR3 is TGTGCCAGCAGCCAGTCCTGGACAGGGAAAAGCTCTGGGGCCAACGTCCTGACTTTC. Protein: CASSQSWTGKSSGANVLTF.

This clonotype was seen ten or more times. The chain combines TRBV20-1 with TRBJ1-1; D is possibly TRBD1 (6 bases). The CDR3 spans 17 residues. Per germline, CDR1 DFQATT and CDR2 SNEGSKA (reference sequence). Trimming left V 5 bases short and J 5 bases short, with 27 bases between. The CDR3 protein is CSAGPGAPPRRDTEAFF. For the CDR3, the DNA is TGCAGTGCTGGGCCGGGGGCGCCCCCTCGACGGGATACTGAAGCTTTCTTT.

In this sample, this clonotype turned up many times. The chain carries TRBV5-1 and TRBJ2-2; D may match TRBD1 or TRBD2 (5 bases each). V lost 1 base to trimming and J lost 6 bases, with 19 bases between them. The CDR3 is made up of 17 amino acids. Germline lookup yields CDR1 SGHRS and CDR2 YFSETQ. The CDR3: CASSLISGTLVAGELFF. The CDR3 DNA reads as TGCGCCAGCAGCTTGATCTCCGGGACCCTGGTAGCCGGGGAGCTGTTTTTT. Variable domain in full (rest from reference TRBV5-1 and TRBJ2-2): KAGVTQTPRYLIKTRGQQVTLSCSPISGHRSVSWYQQTPGQGLQFLFEYFSETQRNKGNFPGRFSGRQFSNSRSEMNVSTLELGDSALYLCASSLISGTLVAGELFFGEGSRLTVL.

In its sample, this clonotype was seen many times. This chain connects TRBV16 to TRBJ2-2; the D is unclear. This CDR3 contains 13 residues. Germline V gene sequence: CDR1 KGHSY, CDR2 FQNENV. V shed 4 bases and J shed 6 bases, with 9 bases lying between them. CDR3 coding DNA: TGTGCCAGCAGCCCGAAAAGGGCCGGGGAGCTGTTTTTT. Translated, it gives CASSPKRAGELFF.

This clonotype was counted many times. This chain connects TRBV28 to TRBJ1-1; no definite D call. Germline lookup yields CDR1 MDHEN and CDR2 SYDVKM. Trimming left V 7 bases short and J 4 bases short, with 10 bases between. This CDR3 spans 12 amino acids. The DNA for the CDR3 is TGTGCCAGCAATCTTTATCCCACTGAAGCTTTCTTT. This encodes CASNLYPTEAFF.

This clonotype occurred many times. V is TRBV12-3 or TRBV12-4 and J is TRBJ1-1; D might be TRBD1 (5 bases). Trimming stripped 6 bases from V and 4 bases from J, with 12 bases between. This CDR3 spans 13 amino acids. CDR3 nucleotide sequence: TGTGCCAGCAGGTACTTGGGGACCACTGAAGCTTTCTTT. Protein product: CASRYLGTTEAFF.

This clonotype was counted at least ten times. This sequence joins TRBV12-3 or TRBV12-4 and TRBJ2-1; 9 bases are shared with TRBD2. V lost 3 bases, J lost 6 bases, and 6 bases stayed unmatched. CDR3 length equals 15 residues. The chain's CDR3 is CASSFYAGGANEQFF. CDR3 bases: TGTGCCAGCAGTTTTTATGCGGGAGGGGCCAATGAGCAGTTCTTC.

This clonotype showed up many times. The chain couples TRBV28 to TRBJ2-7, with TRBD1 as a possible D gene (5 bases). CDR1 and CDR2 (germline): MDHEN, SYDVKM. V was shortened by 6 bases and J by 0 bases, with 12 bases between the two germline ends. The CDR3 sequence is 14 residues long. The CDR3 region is CASRPLQVSYEQYF. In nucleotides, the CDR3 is TGTGCCAGCAGACCCTTACAGGTCTCCTACGAGCAGTACTTC.

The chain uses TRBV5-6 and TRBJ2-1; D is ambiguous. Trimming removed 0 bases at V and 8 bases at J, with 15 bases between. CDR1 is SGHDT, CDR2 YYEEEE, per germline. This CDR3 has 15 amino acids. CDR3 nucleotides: TGTGCCAGCAGCTTGGCGCCAGTAGGTTCCCATGAGCAGTTCTTC. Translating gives CASSLAPVGSHEQFF.

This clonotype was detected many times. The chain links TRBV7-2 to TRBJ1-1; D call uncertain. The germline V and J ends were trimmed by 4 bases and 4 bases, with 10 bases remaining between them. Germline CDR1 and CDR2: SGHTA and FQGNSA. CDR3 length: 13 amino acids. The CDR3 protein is CASSSMSGTEAFF. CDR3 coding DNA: TGTGCCAGCAGCTCAATGAGCGGCACTGAAGCTTTCTTT.